One and the same sample provided the 11 T cell receptor beta chains below, sequenced in a study of response to subunit inactivated influenza vaccine. TCRdb re-derived calls from the RT-PCR reads in MiXCR, one entry per CDR3 protein. This table holds over 800,000 distinct CDR3 sequences, about 20% found once. This specimen consisted of PBMCs from blood, obtained less than 6 days after vaccination. The receptors originated from a man aged 45-60 years who received an inactivated influenza vaccine.

This clonotype was seen many times. The chain links TRBV6-5 to TRBJ1-2; TRBD1 might be the D (6 bases). Trimming cost V 4 bases and J 8 bases, with 11 bases left between them. Germline CDR1 reads MNHEY; CDR2 reads SVGAGI. The CDR3 spans 12 residues. The CDR3 loop is CASSSQGFGYTF. DNA of the CDR3: TGTGCCAGCAGTTCACAGGGCTTCGGCTACACCTTC.

This clonotype was seen more than once but under ten times. V usage is TRBV9 and J usage is TRBJ2-1, with TRBD2 identical over 7 bases. In germline, CDR1 is SGDLS, CDR2 YYNGEE. The junction had 8 bases not matched to a gene; V was cut back by 4 bases and J by 1 base. The CDR3 runs to 16 residues. This CDR3 reads CASSSAASGSYNEQFF. The CDR3 DNA follows: TGTGCCAGCAGCTCAGCAGCTAGCGGTTCCTACAATGAGCAGTTCTTC. The full variable domain, in which reference TRBV9 and TRBJ2-1 provide the parts outside the CDR3, is DSGVTQTPKHLITATGQRVTLRCSPRSGDLSVYWYQQSLDQGLQFLIQYYNGEERAKGNILERFSAQQFPDLHSELNLSSLELGDSALYFCASSSAASGSYNEQFFGPGTRLTVL.

This clonotype came up a few times. The chain has TRBV16 and TRBJ2-4; D assignment may be TRBD1 or TRBD2 (5 bases each). Germline assignment: CDR1 KGHSY and CDR2 FQNENV. The CDR3 length is 16 residues. V lost 3 bases to trimming and J lost 7 bases, with 19 bases between them. Written as DNA, the CDR3 is TGTGCCAGCAGCCATCTATCCGGGACCCATAGGAACATTCAGTACTTC. Translating it yields CASSHLSGTHRNIQYF.

This clonotype was observed a few times. This chain uses TRBV7-9 with TRBJ1-1; D is unclear. Germline V gene lookup returns CDR1 SEHNR and CDR2 FQNEAQ (reference sequence). This CDR3 has 17 amino acids. Trimming removed 0 bases at V and 0 bases at J, with 14 bases between. CDR3 residues: CASSLAGLTGMNTEAFF. Written as DNA, the CDR3 is TGTGCCAGCAGCTTAGCAGGTCTAACGGGTATGAACACTGAAGCTTTCTTT.

The chain recombines TRBV20-1 with TRBJ1-2; TRBD1 might be the D (5 bases). Trimming removed 0 bases at V and 0 bases at J, with 11 bases between. CDR1 DFQATT and CDR2 SNEGSKA come from the germline V gene (reference sequence). This CDR3 spans 15 amino acids. The CDR3 region is CSARDLKGPNYGYTF. The CDR3 nucleotides are TGCAGTGCTAGAGATCTTAAGGGGCCTAACTATGGCTACACCTTC.

The chain carries TRBV6-5 and TRBJ2-3, with TRBD2 matching over 7 bases. Germline loops: CDR1 MNHEY, CDR2 SVGAGI. This CDR3 comprises 16 residues. V was clipped by 2 bases and J by 2 bases; unmatched bases: 7. The DNA for the CDR3 is TGTGCCAGCAGTTACGGGACTAACCTCGACACAGATACGCAGTATTTT. This sequence encodes CASSYGTNLDTDTQYF.

The genes are TRBV6-4 and TRBJ2-1, with TRBD2 identical over 10 bases. This CDR3 region has 18 residues. Trimming cost V 6 bases and J 9 bases; bases outside gene matches: 20. In germline, CDR1 is MRHNA, CDR2 SNTAGT. The CDR3 spells CASRDPQRLAGEVAEQFF. The CDR3 nucleotides are TGTGCCAGCAGAGACCCGCAAAGGCTAGCGGGAGAGGTCGCTGAGCAGTTCTTC.

The V and J genes are TRBV20-1 and TRBJ2-7; the D gene could be TRBD1 or TRBD2 (5 bases each). Germline CDR1 and CDR2: DFQATT and SNEGSKA (reference sequence). This CDR3 region has 13 residues. V was shortened by 6 bases and J by 3 bases, with 15 bases between the two germline ends. DNA of the CDR3: TGCAGTGCGCCCGAGGGGTCGTTCTACGAGCAGTACTTC. Encoded protein: CSAPEGSFYEQYF.

This clonotype was observed a handful of times. The chain combines TRBV11-2 with TRBJ2-5; 7 bases are shared with TRBD2. J was trimmed by 0 bases and V by 5 bases; bases with no gene match: 6. Germline CDR1 reads SGHAT; CDR2 reads FQNNGV. This CDR3 is 15 amino acids long. The CDR3 loop reads CASSPFLADQETQYF. In DNA form, the CDR3 reads TGTGCCAGCAGCCCATTCCTAGCGGACCAAGAGACCCAGTACTTC.

The chain has TRBV25-1 and TRBJ2-1, with a tentative D call TRBD1 (5 bases). V lost 6 bases and J lost 9, with 12 bases in between. Germline V gene data show CDR1 as MGHDK and CDR2 as SYGVNS. The CDR3 totals 12 residues. The CDR3 reads CASRGHGLEQFF. CDR3 coding DNA: TGTGCCAGCAGAGGACACGGGCTTGAGCAGTTCTTC.

This clonotype has a handful of counts. The chain combines TRBV12-3 or TRBV12-4 with TRBJ1-6; no definite D call. The CDR3 length is 15 residues. Trimming removed 3 bases from V and 7 bases from J, with 13 bases in between. The CDR3 loop is CASSFQAGGNSPLHF. CDR3 bases: TGTGCCAGCAGTTTCCAGGCCGGCGGGAATTCACCCCTCCACTTT.